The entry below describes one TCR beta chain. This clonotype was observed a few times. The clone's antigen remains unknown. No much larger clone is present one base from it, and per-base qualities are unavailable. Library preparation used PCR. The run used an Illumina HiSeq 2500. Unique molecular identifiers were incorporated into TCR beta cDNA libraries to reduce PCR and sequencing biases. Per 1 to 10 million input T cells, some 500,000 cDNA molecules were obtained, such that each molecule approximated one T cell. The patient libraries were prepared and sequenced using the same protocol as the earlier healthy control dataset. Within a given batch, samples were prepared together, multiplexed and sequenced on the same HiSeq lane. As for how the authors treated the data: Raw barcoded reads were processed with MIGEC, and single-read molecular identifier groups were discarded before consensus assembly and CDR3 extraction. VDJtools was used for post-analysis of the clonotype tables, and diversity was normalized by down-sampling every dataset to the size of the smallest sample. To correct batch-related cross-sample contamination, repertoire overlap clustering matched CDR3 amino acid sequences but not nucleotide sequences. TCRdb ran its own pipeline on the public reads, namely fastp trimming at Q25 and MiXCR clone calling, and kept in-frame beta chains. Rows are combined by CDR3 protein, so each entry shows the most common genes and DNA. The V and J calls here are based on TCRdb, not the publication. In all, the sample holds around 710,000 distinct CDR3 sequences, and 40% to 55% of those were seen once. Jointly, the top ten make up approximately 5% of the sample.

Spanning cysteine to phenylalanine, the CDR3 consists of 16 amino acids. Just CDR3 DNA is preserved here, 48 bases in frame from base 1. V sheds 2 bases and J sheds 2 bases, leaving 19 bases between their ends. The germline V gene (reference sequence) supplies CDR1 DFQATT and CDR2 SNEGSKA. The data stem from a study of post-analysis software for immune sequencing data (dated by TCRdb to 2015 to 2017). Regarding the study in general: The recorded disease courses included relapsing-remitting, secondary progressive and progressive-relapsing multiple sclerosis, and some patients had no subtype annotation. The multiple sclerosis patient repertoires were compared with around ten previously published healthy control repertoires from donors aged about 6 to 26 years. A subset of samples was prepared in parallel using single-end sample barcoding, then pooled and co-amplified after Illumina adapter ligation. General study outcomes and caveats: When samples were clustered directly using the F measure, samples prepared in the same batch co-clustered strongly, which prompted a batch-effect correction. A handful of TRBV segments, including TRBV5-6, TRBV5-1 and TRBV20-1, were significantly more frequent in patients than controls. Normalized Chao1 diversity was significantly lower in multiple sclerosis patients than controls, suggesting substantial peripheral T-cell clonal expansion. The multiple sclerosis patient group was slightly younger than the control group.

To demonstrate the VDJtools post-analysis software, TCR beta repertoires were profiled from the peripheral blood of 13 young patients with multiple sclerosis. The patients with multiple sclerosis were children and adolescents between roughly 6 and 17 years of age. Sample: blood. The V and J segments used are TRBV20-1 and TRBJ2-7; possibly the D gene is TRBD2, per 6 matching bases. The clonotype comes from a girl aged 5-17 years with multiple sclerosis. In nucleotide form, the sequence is TGCAGTGCTAGATGGGGTGAGGAGGGAGGAGCCTACGAGCAGTACTTC. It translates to CSARWGEEGGAYEQYF.